A single sample gave rise to the 17 T cell receptor beta chains below, sequenced in a study of PD-1 blockade in mismatch repair-deficient tumors. Data came from immunoSEQ multiplex PCR; TCRdb stores just in-frame clones and leaves some out. The sample has about 25,000 clones, approximately 84% seen once. The starting material was PBMCs, obtained before pembrolizumab treatment. The receptors shown here come from an adult with mismatch repair-deficient cancer.

This chain joins TRBV7-9 and TRBJ2-2, with TRBD1 identical over 9 bases. Germline-derived CDR1 and CDR2 are SEHNR and FQNEAQ (reference sequence). V trimming: 9 bases; J trimming: 5 bases; junction bases outside the gene matches: 7. This CDR3 contains 14 residues. CDR3 amino acids: CASSGQGGTGELFF. For the CDR3, the DNA is TGTGCCAGTTCGGGACAGGGTGGTACCGGGGAGCTGTTTTTT.

The chain recombines TRBV29-1 with TRBJ2-7, with 8 nucleotides matching TRBD2. Germline V gene data show CDR1 as SQVTM and CDR2 as ANQGSEA. Trimming removed 3 bases from V and 2 bases from J; junction bases left unmatched: 3. The CDR3 length is 13 residues. The CDR3 region is CSVETSATYEQYF. CDR3 nucleotides: TGCAGCGTTGAGACTAGCGCAACCTACGAGCAGTACTTC.

The V and J genes are TRBV28 and TRBJ1-1; 10 bases fit TRBD1. From germline, CDR1 is MDHEN and CDR2 SYDVKM. V dropped 7 bases and J dropped 10; count of bases not matched to a gene: 21. The CDR3 is 17 residues long. CDR3 DNA: TGTGCCAGCACAACCTGGGGGCGACAGGGGGCGGGAGGTTTAGCTTTCTTT. Its protein is CASTTWGRQGAGGLAFF. The whole variable domain, filled in from reference TRBV28 and TRBJ1-1, reads DVKVTQSSRYLVKRTGEKVFLECVQDMDHENMFWYRQDPGLGLRLIYFSYDVKMKEKGDIPEGYSVSREKKERFSLILESASTNQTSMYLCASTTWGRQGAGGLAFFGQGTRLTVV.

The V and J genes are TRBV7-2 and TRBJ1-4; D ambiguous. The CDR3 spans 16 residues. Looked up from germline, CDR1 is SGHTA and CDR2 is FQGNSA. The V gene lost 0 bases and the J gene lost 8 bases, with 16 bases spanning the gap. The CDR3 region is CASSLANGIPVEKLFF. For the CDR3, the DNA is TGTGCCAGCAGCTTAGCAAACGGGATACCGGTAGAAAAACTGTTTTTT.

V and J are TRBV7-9 and TRBJ2-7; D is uncertain. This CDR3 region has 12 residues. Germline V gene sequence: CDR1 SEHNR, CDR2 FQNEAQ (reference sequence). V was clipped by 5 bases and J by 1 base, with 6 bases between them. Here the CDR3 DNA reads TGTGCCAGCAGCCTTTTTTCCTACGAGCAGTACTTC. Its translation is CASSLFSYEQYF. Variable domain in full (rest from reference TRBV7-9 and TRBJ2-7): DTGVSQNPRHKITKRGQNVTFRCDPISEHNRLYWYRQTLGQGPEFLTYFQNEAQLEKSRLLSDRFSAERPKGSFSTLEIQRTEQGDSAMYLCASSLFSYEQYFGPGTRLTVT.

In this sample, this clone turned up once. The chain links TRBV18 to TRBJ2-5, with unresolved D. V was clipped by 3 bases and J by 4 bases, with 12 bases between them. Germline V CDR1 and CDR2: KGHSH, LQKENI. CDR3 length: 14 residues. The CDR3 region has the DNA TGTGCCAGCTCACCTGAGAGCGTTAGAGAGACCCAGTACTTC. It specifies CASSPESVRETQYF.

The chain recombines TRBV5-5 with TRBJ2-1; 11 bases map to TRBD2. Trimming cost V 5 bases and J 0 bases; bases outside gene matches: 1. Germline V gene sequence: CDR1 SGHKS, CDR2 YYEKEE (reference sequence). The CDR3 length is 15 residues. The CDR3 loop is CASRGTSGSYNEQFF. The CDR3 region has the DNA TGTGCCAGCAGGGGGACTAGCGGCTCCTACAATGAGCAGTTCTTC.

V usage is TRBV2 and J usage is TRBJ2-5, with TRBD1 as a possible D gene (6 bases). Per germline, CDR1 SNHLY and CDR2 FYNNEI. V gave up 6 bases and J gave up 2 bases, with 10 bases separating them. The CDR3 runs to 13 residues. As DNA, the CDR3 is TGTGCCAGCAGATTAGGGACACAAGAGACCCAGTACTTC. It translates to CASRLGTQETQYF.

The CDR3 region has the DNA TGTGCCAGCAGCTTATCCTACAGGGGGCATGAGCAGTTCTTC. Amino acids: CASSLSYRGHEQFF. The V call is TRBV7-3, the J call TRBJ2-1; 9 bases match TRBD1. Trimming took 2 bases from V and 8 from J; bases not matched to a gene: 4. Germline CDR1 SGHTA, CDR2 FQGTGA. The CDR3 runs to 14 residues.

The rearrangement joins TRBV2 to TRBJ2-5; 13 bases map to TRBD2. CDR1 and CDR2 (germline): SNHLY, FYNNEI. CDR3 length: 16 amino acids. J was trimmed by 1 base and V by 1 base; bases with no gene match: 0. CDR3 sequence reads: CASSEGTSGSQETQYF. In DNA, the CDR3 is TGTGCCAGCAGTGAAGGGACTAGCGGGAGCCAAGAGACCCAGTACTTC.

The rearrangement uses TRBV28 and TRBJ1-2; possibly TRBD1 for D (5 bases). Trimming took off 6 bases at V and 2 bases at J, with 10 bases between the two ends. The germline V gene has CDR1 MDHEN and CDR2 SYDVKM. This CDR3 has 13 amino acids. The CDR3 region has the DNA TGTGCCAGCAGGATGACAGTAAACTATGGCTACACCTTC. As protein: CASRMTVNYGYTF.

CDR3 nucleotides: TGCAGCGTTGAACCAGGAGAGACCCAGTACTTC. Translation gives CSVEPGETQYF. The chain is built from TRBV29-1 and TRBJ2-5; D gene unclear. The CDR3 is 11 amino acids. V lost 2 bases and J 4 bases, leaving 5 bases between the germline ends. Germline CDR1 is SQVTM and CDR2 is ANQGSEA.

This clone was observed once. This chain links TRBV30 with TRBJ1-3, with a weak D call TRBD1 (5 bases). Germline V CDR1 and CDR2: GTSNPN, SVGIG (reference sequence). Trimming stripped 3 bases from V and 1 base from J, with 10 bases between. The CDR3 consists of 14 residues. For the CDR3, the DNA is TGTGCCTGGAGCGAGGGGACTTCTGGAAACACCATATATTTT. Encoded protein: CAWSEGTSGNTIYF.

The genes are TRBV2 and TRBJ2-3; maybe TRBD2 (6 bases). V was cut by 6 bases and J by 2 bases, with 12 bases left in between. This CDR3 contains 14 residues. Germline CDR1 reads SNHLY; CDR2 reads FYNNEI. The CDR3 loop is CASRVGGDTDTQYF. CDR3 nucleotide sequence: TGTGCCAGCAGGGTGGGGGGTGACACAGATACGCAGTATTTT.

J is TRBJ1-4 and V is TRBV5-1; D unresolved. Germline CDR1 and CDR2: SGHRS and YFSETQ. Trimming shortened V by 2 bases and J by 8 bases, and 16 bases separated the two germline ends. This CDR3 has 15 residues. CDR3 in amino acids: CASSFLGSGGEKLFF. The CDR3 coding sequence is TGCGCCAGCAGCTTTCTGGGCAGTGGAGGAGAAAAACTGTTTTTT.

This sequence joins TRBV7-2 and TRBJ2-3; D is perhaps TRBD1 (5 bases). The CDR3 loop spans 14 amino acids. V shed 7 bases and J shed 2 bases, with 13 bases lying between them. CDR1 SGHTA and CDR2 FQGNSA come from the germline V gene. In DNA, the CDR3 is TGTGCCAGCAACGCTGGGGCCGTCACAGATACGCAGTATTTT. Residues: CASNAGAVTDTQYF.

This chain links TRBV27 with TRBJ2-7; D unclear. Germline V gives CDR1 MNHEY, CDR2 SMNVEV (reference sequence). Trimming took off 4 bases at V and 2 bases at J, with 6 bases between the two ends. This CDR3 contains 12 residues. CDR3 DNA sequence: TGTGCCAGCAGTTCCCAGACCTACGAGCAGTACTTC. This codes for CASSSQTYEQYF.